Presented here are 21 T cell receptor beta chains from one specimen sequenced in a study of blood T cell repertoires in COVID-19. The table came from immunoSEQ multiplex PCR; TCRdb's copy has only in-frame clones and leaves some out. The sample includes around 470,000 clones, 90% of them seen just once. Source material: PBMCs or T cells enriched from blood (not recorded which). Source of these receptors: a man younger than 35 who had recovered from COVID-19.

The CDR3: CASSGLMNTEAFF. The DNA for the CDR3 is TGTGCCAGCAGTGGGCTTATGAACACTGAAGCTTTCTTT. The chain combines TRBV2 with TRBJ1-1; D is ambiguous. CDR1 and CDR2 from the germline V gene are SNHLY and FYNNEI. This CDR3 is 13 amino acids long. The V end lost 4 bases, the J end lost 0 bases, and 6 bases lay between the germline ends.

The chain uses TRBV3-1 (or the pseudogene TRBV3-2) and TRBJ1-6, with no clear D. The V gene lost 0 bases and the J gene lost 8 bases, with 5 bases spanning the gap. The CDR3 length is 13 residues. Germline CDR1 LGHDT, CDR2 YNNKEL (reference sequence). CDR3 protein: CASSQDSDSPLHF. As DNA, the CDR3 is TGTGCCAGCAGCCAAGATTCGGATTCACCCCTCCACTTT.

The rearrangement uses TRBV24-1 and TRBJ1-2, with 9 bases fitting TRBD1. CDR3 length: 14 residues. The germline V gene encodes CDR1 KGHDR and CDR2 SFDVKD. The J segment lost 6 bases and the V segment lost 4 bases, leaving 5 bases of the junction unmatched. The CDR3 nucleotides read TGTGCCACCAGTGAGAGACAGGGGGTTCATGGCTACACCTTC. Translated, it gives CATSERQGVHGYTF.

V gene TRBV30 combines with J gene TRBJ1-6, with a weak D call TRBD1 (5 bases). The germline V gene has CDR1 GTSNPN and CDR2 SVGIG (reference sequence). V lost 0 bases to trimming and J lost 6 bases, with 9 bases between them. This CDR3 has 14 residues. In DNA, the CDR3 is TGTGCCTGGAGTGTGTGGCAGGGTAATTCACCCCTCCACTTT. Residues: CAWSVWQGNSPLHF. Based on the CDR3 plus reference TRBV30 and TRBJ1-6, the full variable domain is SQTIHQWPATLVQPVGSPLSLECTVEGTSNPNLYWYRQAAGRGLQLLFYSVGIGQISSEVPQNLSASRPQDRQFILSSKKLLLSDSGFYLCAWSVWQGNSPLHFGNGTRLTVT.

The V and J genes are TRBV5-4 and TRBJ2-5; D remains unclear. The CDR3 covers 15 residues. Germline-derived CDR1 and CDR2 are SGHNT and YYREEE (reference sequence). The V and J ends lost 1 base and 5 bases respectively, with 15 bases between them. The DNA for the CDR3 is TGTGCCAGCAGCTTGAAGTCGCCTAGTCGGGAGACCCAGTACTTC. Translated: CASSLKSPSRETQYF. Combining the CDR3 with reference TRBV5-4 and TRBJ2-5 gives the whole variable domain ETGVTQSPTHLIKTRGQQVTLRCSSQSGHNTVSWYQQALGQGPQFIFQYYREEENGRGNFPPRFSGLQFPNYSSELNVNALELDDSALYLCASSLKSPSRETQYFGPGTRLLVL.

The chain uses TRBV6-2 or TRBV6-3 and TRBJ2-7; 9 positions agree with TRBD1. The CDR3 length is 17 residues. Per germline, CDR1 MNHEY and CDR2 SVGEGT. The J segment lost 4 bases and the V segment lost 2 bases, leaving 12 bases of the junction unmatched. CDR3 sequence (DNA): TGTGCCAGCAGTTACCTTGCGACGGGACAGGGTTGGTACGAGCAGTACTTC. Its translation: CASSYLATGQGWYEQYF.

The rearrangement links TRBV4-1 to TRBJ2-7, with D unclear. This CDR3 is built from 13 residues. Deletions cut 3 bases from V and 3 bases from J, with 9 bases between. The V gene's germline CDR1 is MGHRA and CDR2 YSYEKL. The CDR3 nucleotides are TGCGCCAGCAGCCACGGTACAGACTACGAGCAGTACTTC. Its protein product is CASSHGTDYEQYF.

CDR3 sequence reads: CASSIEGTAYNEQFF. CDR3 sequence (DNA): TGTGCCAGCAGCATAGAAGGGACAGCATACAATGAGCAGTTCTTC. The V gene is TRBV9, the J gene TRBJ2-1, with 7 bases that match TRBD1. J gave up 4 bases and V 4 bases, and 8 bases lay outside the gene matches. The germline gives CDR1 SGDLS, CDR2 YYNGEE. This CDR3 spans 15 amino acids.

The J gene is TRBJ1-1, the V gene TRBV10-3, with 9 bases lining up with TRBD1. The V segment lost 11 bases and the J segment 0 bases; nucleotides outside the gene matches: 4. Per the germline V gene, CDR1 is ENHRY and CDR2 is SYGVKD. The CDR3 loop spans 13 amino acids. The CDR3 DNA follows: TGTGCCGGGGGACAGGGACTGAACACTGAAGCTTTCTTT. Translating gives CAGGQGLNTEAFF.

CDR3 DNA sequence: TGTGCCAGCAGCTTAAAGGGGACAGGGAATAACACTGAAGCTTTCTTT. Its protein product is CASSLKGTGNNTEAFF. The V call is TRBV7-9, the J call TRBJ1-1, with 9 bases aligning to TRBD1. With V trimmed by 2 bases and J by 2 bases, 6 bases remained unmatched. CDR1 SEHNR and CDR2 FQNEAQ come from the germline V gene (reference sequence). This CDR3 has 16 residues.

This sequence joins TRBV28 and TRBJ2-7; the D gene is possibly TRBD2 (7 bases). Germline lookup yields CDR1 MDHEN and CDR2 SYDVKM. V gave up 6 bases and J gave up 0 bases, with 21 bases separating them. The CDR3 has 17 residues. The CDR3 DNA follows: TGTGCCAGCAGAGGGGGAGGGCTAGCGGATCTCTCCTACGAGCAGTACTTC. It translates to CASRGGGLADLSYEQYF.

J is TRBJ2-1 and V is TRBV19; 9 positions match TRBD2. V lost 7 bases, J lost 5 bases, and 18 bases stayed unmatched. CDR1 and CDR2 (germline): LNHDA, SQIVND (reference sequence). There are 18 residues in the CDR3. CDR3 residues: CASTPRETSGRPDNEQFF. The DNA for the CDR3 is TGTGCCAGTACCCCTCGGGAGACTAGCGGCCGCCCGGACAATGAGCAGTTCTTC.

CDR3 nucleotides: TGTGCCAGCAGCCAAGGGCCCCAAACTATAACCTATGGCTACACCTTC. Protein: CASSQGPQTITYGYTF. The chain uses TRBV3-1 (or the pseudogene TRBV3-2) and TRBJ1-2; D not resolved. Germline loops: CDR1 LGHDT, CDR2 YNNKEL (reference sequence). The CDR3 covers 16 residues. Trimming cost V 1 base and J 4 bases, with 16 bases left between them.

The J gene is TRBJ2-1, the V gene TRBV11-2; perhaps TRBD2 as D (6 bases). The germline V and J ends were trimmed by 3 bases and 4 bases, with 19 bases remaining between them. In germline, CDR1 is SGHAT, CDR2 FQNNGV. The CDR3 is 17 residues long. The CDR3 DNA reads TGTGCCAGCAGCTTTGGGGGGATCCGGGACTCGTACAATGAGCAGTTCTTC. Translated: CASSFGGIRDSYNEQFF.

The chain couples TRBV9 to TRBJ1-1; 8 bases are shared with TRBD1. Unmatched junction bases numbered 17, after V lost 3 bases and J lost 10 bases. Germline lookup yields CDR1 SGDLS and CDR2 YYNGEE. This CDR3 has 16 residues. The CDR3 is CASSGEGRQGISGAFF. CDR3 DNA sequence: TGTGCCAGCAGCGGAGAAGGGAGACAGGGGATTTCGGGAGCTTTCTTT. Together with reference TRBV9 and TRBJ1-1, the CDR3 gives the full variable domain: DSGVTQTPKHLITATGQRVTLRCSPRSGDLSVYWYQQSLDQGLQFLIQYYNGEERAKGNILERFSAQQFPDLHSELNLSSLELGDSALYFCASSGEGRQGISGAFFGQGTRLTVV.

The rearrangement links TRBV7-9 to TRBJ1-1; D gene ambiguous. Germline assignment: CDR1 SEHNR and CDR2 FQNEAQ (reference sequence). V lost 2 bases and J 0 bases, leaving 10 bases between the germline ends. The CDR3 is made up of 15 amino acids. This CDR3 reads CASSLWPRMNTEAFF. In DNA, the CDR3 is TGTGCCAGCAGCTTATGGCCCCGCATGAACACTGAAGCTTTCTTT.

The gene calls are TRBV2 and TRBJ1-1, with D uncertain. CDR3 size: 14 residues. The V end lost 8 bases, the J end lost 1 base, and 14 bases lay between the germline ends. Germline V gene lookup returns CDR1 SNHLY and CDR2 FYNNEI. CDR3 amino acids: CASHLGNGNTEAFF. The CDR3 DNA sequence: TGTGCCAGCCACCTCGGTAACGGGAACACTGAAGCTTTCTTT.

The chain uses TRBV14 and TRBJ1-6, with D possibly being TRBD1 (5 bases). Germline V CDR1 and CDR2: SGHDN, FVKESK. CDR3 length: 15 amino acids. Deletions cut 1 base from V and 3 bases from J, with 7 bases between. CDR3 sequence reads: CASSQGQSYNSPLHF. The CDR3 DNA is TGTGCCAGCAGCCAAGGACAGAGCTATAATTCACCCCTCCACTTT. Looking up the rest from reference TRBV14 and TRBJ1-6 gives the full variable domain: EAGVTQFPSHSVIEKGQTVTLRCDPISGHDNLYWYRRVMGKEIKFLLHFVKESKQDESGMPNNRFLAERTGGTYSTLKVQPAELEDSGVYFCASSQGQSYNSPLHFGNGTRLTVT.

V and J are TRBV5-5 and TRBJ1-1; D remains unclear. The CDR3 has 15 residues. The V and J ends lost 4 bases and 2 bases respectively, with 15 bases between them. The germline V gene has CDR1 SGHKS and CDR2 YYEKEE (reference sequence). In nucleotides, the CDR3 is TGTGCCAGCAGCCCGGACTTCGGACCTAACACTGAAGCTTTCTTT. Its protein product is CASSPDFGPNTEAFF.

The chain combines TRBV9 with TRBJ1-4; D remains unclear. V was shortened by 1 base and J by 3 bases, with 10 bases between the two germline ends. CDR3 length equals 15 residues. The germline gives CDR1 SGDLS, CDR2 YYNGEE. The CDR3 DNA sequence: TGTGCCAGCAGCGTATTCGGTGCGGCTAATGAAAAACTGTTTTTT. This encodes CASSVFGAANEKLFF.

Only one count was recorded for this clone. J is TRBJ1-6 and V is TRBV10-3; 8 bases fit TRBD1. The CDR3 extends over 14 amino acids. Germline lookup yields CDR1 ENHRY and CDR2 SYGVKD. J was trimmed by 13 bases and V by 3 bases; bases with no gene match: 8. CDR3 region: CAISDKTGAYPLHF. The DNA for the CDR3 is TGTGCCATCAGTGATAAGACAGGGGCTTACCCCCTCCACTTT.